The clone carrying this T cell receptor beta chain was seen only a few times. The data originate from a study of blood T cell repertoires in COVID-19. Study in general: Specimens from acute and convalescent COVID-19 originated in the United States, Italy and Spain. T cells, B-cell-depleted T cells, or PBMCs provided the cDNA or gDNA that served as material.

The V end was cut by 9 bases, the J end by 4 bases, with 12 bases between. CDR3 length: 13 residues. CDR1 and CDR2 (germline): MDHEN, SYDVKM. As handled by the study authors: Reference gene primer amplification yielded estimated nucleated cell counts. Assay: immunoSEQ multiplex PCR; the TCRdb copy retains only in-frame clones and omits some. From that table come the V and J calls and clone size; the DNA was used to work out D and trimming. This sample carries 150,000 to 200,000 clones, approximately 84% of them seen once, and the ten largest clones take approximately 2.4%. Sequencing was done on a sample of peripheral blood. This sequence was found in a human donor with acute or convalescent COVID-19. The donor label of this sample is uncertain. The chain carries TRBV28 and TRBJ1-4, with D maybe TRBD1 (6 bases). Written as DNA, the CDR3 is TGTGCCAGTAAACAGGGAAATAATGAAAAACTGTTTTTT. It codes for CASKQGNNEKLFF.